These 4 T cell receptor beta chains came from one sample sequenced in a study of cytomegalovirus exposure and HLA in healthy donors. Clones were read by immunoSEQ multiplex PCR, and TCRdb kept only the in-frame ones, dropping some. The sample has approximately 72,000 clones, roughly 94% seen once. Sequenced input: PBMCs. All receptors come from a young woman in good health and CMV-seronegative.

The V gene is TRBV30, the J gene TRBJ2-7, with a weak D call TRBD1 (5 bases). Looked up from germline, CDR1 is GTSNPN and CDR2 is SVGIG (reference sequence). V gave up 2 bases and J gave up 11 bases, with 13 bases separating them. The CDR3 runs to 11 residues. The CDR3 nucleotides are TGTGCCTGGAGTTTGGACGGACAAAAGTACTTC. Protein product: CAWSLDGQKYF.

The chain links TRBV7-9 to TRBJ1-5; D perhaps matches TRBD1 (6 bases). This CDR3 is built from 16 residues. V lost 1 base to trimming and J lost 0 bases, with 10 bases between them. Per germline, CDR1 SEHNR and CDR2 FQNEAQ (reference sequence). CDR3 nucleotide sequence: TGTGCCAGCAGCTTAGTGGGGGCTTATAGCAATCAGCCCCAGCATTTT. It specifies CASSLVGAYSNQPQHF.

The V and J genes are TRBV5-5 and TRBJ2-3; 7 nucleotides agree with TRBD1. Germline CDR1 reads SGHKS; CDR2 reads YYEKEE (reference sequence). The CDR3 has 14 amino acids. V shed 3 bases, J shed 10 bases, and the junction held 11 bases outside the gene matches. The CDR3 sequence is CASSSMGQSAAQYF. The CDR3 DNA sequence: TGTGCCAGCAGCTCGATGGGACAGTCGGCCGCGCAGTATTTT. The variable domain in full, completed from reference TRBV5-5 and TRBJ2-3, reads DAGVTQSPTHLIKTRGQQVTLRCSPISGHKSVSWYQQVLGQGPQFIFQYYEKEERGRGNFPDRFSARQFPNYSSELNVNALLLGDSALYLCASSSMGQSAAQYFGPGTRLTVL.

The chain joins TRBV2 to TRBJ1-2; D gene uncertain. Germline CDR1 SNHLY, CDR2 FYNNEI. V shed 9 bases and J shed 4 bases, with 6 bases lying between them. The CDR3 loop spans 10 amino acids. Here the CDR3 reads CASRGYGYTF. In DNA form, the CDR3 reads TGTGCCAGTAGAGGCTATGGCTACACCTTC.